This T cell receptor (beta chain) was recorded in a study of cytomegalovirus exposure and HLA in healthy donors (TCRdb year 2017). Background for the entire study: In an earlier analysis of 587 of the donors, 250 to 300 Gb of sequence data and 120 million or so unique TCR beta sequences from about 190 million T cells were reported. An early release covering roughly 600 HLA-typed donors comprised roughly 300 gigabases of sequencing data and around 80 million unique TCR sequences. Of the approximately 370 genotyped donors, approximately 81% were placed in the genetic ancestry cluster associated with self-reported Caucasian donors. The study was designed to test whether signatures of past pathogen exposure could be identified by cataloging public T cell receptors. The study used immunosequencing to profile the T cell repertoires of some 600 subjects and linked those repertoires to cytomegalovirus serostatus. A separate validation cohort of some 130 different subjects was used in addition to the approximately 700-subject first cohort. High-throughput TCR immunosequencing, statistical association of individual TCRs with disease status, and machine learning were combined to predict cytomegalovirus infection status. In a later analysis, previously published TCR beta repertoires from 600 to 850 donors were re-analyzed and high-resolution HLA genotyping was added so that TCR occurrence patterns could be studied. Rather than using new phenotypic data, the later analysis identified candidate immune exposures from TCR beta sequences and from how often those sequences occurred across donors. In an earlier analysis of roughly 580 of the donors, high-throughput TCR beta sequencing was used to judge whether each TCR beta V gene segment behaved as functional or pseudogenic. Donor age, sex, ethnicity and CMV serostatus were compiled alongside the repertoire data. A later genetic analysis took genome-wide SNP genotypes for about 55% of the 666 donors and used that subset as a discovery cohort. Every discovery cohort repertoire had been produced on one sequencing platform. HLA typing covered class I and class II loci at four-digit resolution. Typing coverage differed by locus: A, B, C, DRB1 and DQB1 were typed in roughly 620-640 donors, DQA1 in around 500, DPA1 in 600 to 610, and DPB1 in approximately 450. Four or five DR-DQ haplotypes were treated as single units for association and clustering because of strong linkage in the cohort. Among a few hundred genotyped donors of the cohort, an average of approximately 240,000 unique TCR beta nucleotide sequences were sequenced per donor, around a sixth of them non-productive.

Turning to this clone: The antigen it binds to is not known. No much larger clonotype is one base removed from it; base qualities were not supplied.

The CDR3 runs 15 residues from the cysteine to the phenylalanine. Only the CDR3 part of the read is kept: 45 bases, read in frame from the first base. For this chain, trimming is 4 bases at the V end and 11 bases at the J end, and the number of junction bases without a gene match is 14. The germline V gene (reference sequence) provides CDR1 LNHDA and CDR2 SQIVND. The cohort comprised 710 or so healthy bone marrow donors. At the time of sampling, every cohort member was nominally healthy, though immune exposures that went unrecorded were likely present. The donor tested CMV seropositive, placing the donor among the 289 seropositive members of the cohort. A peripheral blood sample was provided by each donor, and peripheral blood mononuclear cells were used for TCR beta sequencing. Genomic DNA was extracted from the blood cell samples with the Qiagen DNeasy Blood Extraction Kit. The paper as a whole reports these results and caveats: The only immune exposure information available for the cohort was CMV serostatus. Strong co-occurrence of HLA alleles, especially DR and DQ, made assigning TCR associations to individual alleles difficult. In the study, 150 to 200 TCR beta chains were listed as associated with cytomegalovirus. Because the 87-base-pair reads could not distinguish some IMGT-functional V segments, including TRBV6-2 and TRBV6-3, those segments were excluded. Linkage disequilibrium might explain the correlated functional status among segregating V segments, but an unknown experimental factor could not be ruled out. According to a later analysis, parvovirus B19, influenza, CMV and Epstein-Barr virus appeared linked to several top co-occurrence clusters. A cluster of highly shared sequence variants was judged likely to be a technical artifact of the sequencing pipeline. An association between a missense DCLRE1C variant and V-gene and J-gene trimming of TCR beta chains was found in a later genetic analysis and replicated in an independent cohort. The cohort was sequenced for TCR beta chains only, and without alpha or paired-chain data the features that could be detected were limited. Compared with the roughly 670-donor mean, donors in an Asian-associated ancestry cluster had fewer N-insertions in productive TCRs, according to a later genetic analysis. HLA typing was unavailable for some donors at each locus, so association tests used only the typed subset. Over 15 rarely observed V segments, including chromosome 9 orphons, were excluded from the earlier analysis of approximately 600 of the donors because counts were too low. Cytomegalovirus status was reported to be diagnosed by the classifier with high specificity and sensitivity in both the original and validation cohorts. The authors suggested that the approach could potentially be generalized to other disease states and immunological phenotypes. A further reported finding was that TCR beta sequences accurately predicted the HLA-A and HLA-B alleles for most subjects in the first cohort. In a later analysis, HLA-associated TCR beta chains showed more clonal expansion and lower generation probabilities than non-associated chains that were equally common. According to a later analysis, most CMV-associated TCR beta chains appeared to be HLA-restricted, and the HLA associations seemed to be driven largely by CMV exposure. A later analysis found that TCR association rates varied across HLA loci, with DRB1 alleles showing the most associated TCRs and HLA-C alleles the fewest. In an earlier analysis of approximately 600 of the donors, most TCR beta V segments were observed in productive rearrangements about 90% or about 30% of the time, broadly matching IMGT annotations. At a false discovery rate of 0.05, a later analysis linked roughly 17,000 TCR beta sequences to specific HLA alleles. Presence/absence analyses assumed roughly uniform sequencing depth across donors, an assumption that may not hold. In vitro tests confirmed that a few of the cytomegalovirus-associated TCR beta chains recognize cytomegalovirus antigens. Across donors, most TCR sequences were observed very rarely, whereas some public TCRs were present in many individuals.

The library was made by the immunoSEQ multiplex PCR assay. For the multiplex PCR, a mixture combining 60 forward primers for TCR Vbeta segments and 13 reverse primers for TCR Jbeta segments was used. The CDR3 region of rearranged TCR beta genes was amplified from genomic DNA with a multiplex PCR assay. The Illumina HiSeq System was used to sequence the amplified TCR beta libraries as 87-base-pair reads. Per the source publication's procedure: Across the 700 or so repertoires, a later analysis counted 75 million to 90 million unique TCR beta chains, around 10 million of which were shared by at least two donors. A nearest-neighbor algorithm error-corrected the raw reads and collapsed the reads into unique sequences, merging closely related sequences to remove PCR and sequencing errors. To assign V, D and J gene segments, CDR3 sequences were aligned to IMGT reference sequences. Each retained sequence needed at least a six-nucleotide match to both a V gene segment and a J gene segment. Rearrangements were called productive when the CDR3 lacked stop codons and stayed in frame with V and J; all others were non-productive. CDR3 was defined according to IMGT convention as the region running from the second conserved V-encoded cysteine to the conserved J-encoded phenylalanine. In an earlier analysis of 587 of the donors, sequences lacking an unambiguous match to a single V gene segment were excluded. An earlier analysis of several hundred of the donors classified V segments as functional when productive rearrangements were above 56.7% and as segregating when the standard deviation between donors was above 5%. A statistical classification framework was developed to diagnose cytomegalovirus status using the catalog of TCR beta chain sequences. In a later analysis, TCR nucleotide sequences were compared against IMGT/GENE-DB human TR gene sequences so that V and J genes could be assigned. In a later analysis, CDR3 sequences and most-parsimonious VDJ recombination scenarios were assigned using the TCRdist pipeline. A later analysis defined each TCR beta chain by its CDR3 amino acid sequence plus V-gene family, and excluded reads lacking a unique V-gene family. To address suspected cross-contamination and a sequencing artifact, a later analysis removed several hundred highly shared, low-generation-probability nucleotide sequences. In a later analysis, a clonal expansion index was calculated for each public chain from normalized within-repertoire ranks of inferred template counts. Generation probabilities in a later analysis came from a VDJ recombination model fitted to out-of-frame rearrangements, and those results were checked against IGoR. Hypergeometric tests were used in a later analysis to score TCR-TCR, TCR-HLA and TCR-CMV co-occurrence, with a repertoire-size bias correction applied to the TCR pairs. To estimate false discovery rates, a later analysis permuted the HLA or CMV assignments 20 times. A later analysis grouped co-occurring TCRs with DBSCAN, adding TCRdist sequence similarity when clustering within HLA-allele-positive subsets. Repertoires with fewer than 30,000 or more than 120,000 public chains were left out of co-occurrence clustering, as were four to six repertoires with anomalous nucleotide sharing. TCRdb holds this immuneACCESS table with in-frame rearrangements only. Some clones are missing; in checked studies, unresolved V genes explain under half, and the rest has no known cause. Clone size and V and J calls were adopted from that table, with D and trimming inferred from the DNA. This sample comprises more than 80,000 clones, around 66% of them detected only once. Approximately 15% of the sample is in the top ten clones.

The sequencing sample was made of PBMCs. The sequence came from a woman between 40 and 50 years old in good health and CMV-seropositive. This chain is built from TRBV19 and TRBJ1-5; 7 central nucleotides agree with TRBD1. Here is the DNA: TGTGCCAGTAGTAGGAACGGACAGGTTAGTTCGTCCCAGCATTTT. Its product reads: CASSRNGQVSSSQHF.